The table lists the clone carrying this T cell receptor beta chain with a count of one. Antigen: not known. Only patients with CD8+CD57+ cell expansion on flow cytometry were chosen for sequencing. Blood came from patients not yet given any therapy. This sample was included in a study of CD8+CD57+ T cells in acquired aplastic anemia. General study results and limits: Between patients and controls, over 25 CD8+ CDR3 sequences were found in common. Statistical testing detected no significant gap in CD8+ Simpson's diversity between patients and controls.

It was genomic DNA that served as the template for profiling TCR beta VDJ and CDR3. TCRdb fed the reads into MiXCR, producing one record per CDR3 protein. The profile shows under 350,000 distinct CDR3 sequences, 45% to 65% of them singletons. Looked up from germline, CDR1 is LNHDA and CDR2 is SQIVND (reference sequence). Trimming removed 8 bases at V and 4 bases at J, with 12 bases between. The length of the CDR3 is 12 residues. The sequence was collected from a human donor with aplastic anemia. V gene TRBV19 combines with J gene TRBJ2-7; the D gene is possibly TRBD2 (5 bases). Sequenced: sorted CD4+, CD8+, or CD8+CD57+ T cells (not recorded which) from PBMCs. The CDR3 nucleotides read TGTGCCAGTTCCGGGGATGAATACGAGCAGTACTTC. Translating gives CASSGDEYEQYF.